Listed below are T cell receptor beta chains from one sample, sequenced in a study of shared clonotypes between healthy human individuals. Using immunoSEQ multiplex PCR, the repertoire was profiled, and TCRdb retains in-frame clones only, with some absent. Of about 2.4 million clones listed, roughly 93% are singletons. The sample taken for sequencing was naive CD4+ T cells from PBMCs. The receptors were gathered from a man younger than 30 in good health. Some clones in this sample may be carry-over from other donors' samples. CDR3s include the opening cysteine and the closing phenylalanine or tryptophan. A D gene is named only where the DNA matches it firmly. Rows may omit the clone size; those that give it use once, few, many or a size class.

>TRBV5-6|TRBJ2-7|.|.
CASSLRPPTSYEQYF
TGTGCCAGCAGCTTGCGGCCCCCAACCTCCTACGAGCAGTACTTC
>TRBV7-2|TRBJ1-4|.|TRBD1
CASSIRGQGLATNEKLFF
TGTGCCAGCAGCATTAGGGGACAGGGGTTGGCGACTAATGAAAAACTGTTTTTT
>TRBV30|TRBJ1-3|.|.
CAWAQGGNTIYF
TGTGCCTGGGCCCAGGGTGGAAACACCATATATTTT
>TRBV5-6|TRBJ2-5|.|.
CASSFRAPETQYF
TGTGCCAGCAGCTTCCGCGCACCCGAGACCCAGTACTTC
>TRBV2|TRBJ1-2|.|TRBD1
CASKNGRRGQQGYTF
TGTGCCAGCAAAAATGGGCGCAGGGGGCAGCAAGGCTACACCTTC
>TRBV5-1|TRBJ2-3|.|TRBD2
CASSPGLAADTQYF
TGCGCCAGCAGCCCTGGACTAGCAGCAGATACGCAGTATTTT
>TRBV29-1|TRBJ2-7|.|.
CSVLGRASYEQYF
TGCAGCGTTCTCGGTAGGGCGAGTTACGAGCAGTACTTC
>TRBV30|TRBJ1-4|.|.
CAWIGEKLFF
TGTGCCTGGATTGGTGAAAAACTGTTTTTT
>TRBV10-1|TRBJ2-5|.|.
CASSEFSSVSKRTQYF
TGCGCCAGCAGTGAGTTCTCTAGCGTTTCCAAGAGGACCCAGTACTTC
>TRBV4-2|TRBJ2-2|.|.
CASSQVEQYNGELFF
TGTGCCAGCAGCCAAGTCGAGCAGTACAACGGGGAGCTGTTTTTT
>TRBV5-1|TRBJ1-4|.|.
CASSFGVEEKLFF
TGCGCCAGCAGCTTTGGGGTAGAGGAAAAACTGTTTTTT
>TRBV7-3|TRBJ2-3|.|.
CASSLGAGTDTQYF
TGTGCCAGCAGCTTAGGGGCGGGCACAGATACGCAGTATTTT
>TRBV29-1|TRBJ1-1|.|.
CSVERQIIDTEAFF
TGCAGCGTTGAAAGACAGATTATTGACACTGAAGCTTTCTTT
>TRBV11-3|TRBJ2-5|.|.
CASSLGRGEETQYF
TGTGCCAGCAGCCTAGGGAGAGGGGAAGAGACCCAGTACTTC
>TRBV28|TRBJ2-3|.|TRBD1
CASSFIGQGAADTQYF
TGTGCCAGCAGTTTTATCGGGCAGGGGGCCGCAGATACGCAGTATTTT
>TRBV7-8|TRBJ1-1|.|.
CASSPGRGTEAFF
TGTGCCAGCAGCCCAGGACGGGGCACTGAAGCTTTCTTT
>TRBV5-4|TRBJ1-1|.|TRBD1
CASSGTGGTTEAFF
TGTGCCAGCAGTGGAACAGGGGGCACAACTGAAGCTTTCTTT
>TRBV5-1|TRBJ2-1|once|TRBD1
CASSLDPGTGGGEQFF
TGCGCCAGCAGCTTGGATCCCGGGACAGGGGGCGGTGAGCAGTTCTTC
>TRBV6-8|TRBJ1-2|.|.
CASSYRGYTF
TGTGCCAGCAGTTACAGGGGCTACACCTTC
>TRBV19|TRBJ1-5|.|.
CASSIQGSTQPQHF
TGTGCCAGTAGTATACAGGGGTCCACTCAGCCCCAGCATTTT
>TRBV7-9|TRBJ2-1|.|.
CASSLGRVSYNEQFF
TGTGCCAGCAGCTTAGGCAGGGTTTCCTACAATGAGCAGTTCTTC
>TRBV5-6|TRBJ2-5|.|.
CASSSTLRGTQYF
TGTGCCAGCAGCTCAACACTACGGGGGACCCAGTACTTC
>TRBV5-1|TRBJ1-2|.|.
CASSPREGLVGYTF
TGCGCCAGCAGCCCGCGTGAGGGTTTAGTTGGCTACACCTTC
>TRBV7-3|TRBJ2-2|.|TRBD2
CASSLRTSGKIGELFF
TGTGCCAGCAGCTTGCGGACTAGCGGGAAAATCGGGGAGCTGTTTTTT
>TRBV7-2|TRBJ2-5|.|.
CASSLIDGPQETQYF
TGTGCCAGCAGCTTAATTGATGGACCCCAAGAGACCCAGTACTTC
>TRBV9|TRBJ1-3|.|.
CASSVVSVLSGNTIYF
TGTGCCAGCAGCGTAGTTTCAGTCCTCTCTGGAAACACCATATATTTT
>TRBV5-1|TRBJ2-7|.|TRBD1
CASSGQGASYEQYF
TGCGCCAGCAGCGGTCAGGGGGCTTCCTACGAGCAGTACTTC
>TRBV28|TRBJ1-3|.|TRBD1
CASSLWARQGYAGNTIYF
TGTGCCAGCAGTTTATGGGCCCGACAGGGTTACGCTGGAAACACCATATATTTT
>TRBV27|TRBJ2-1|.|TRBD2
CASSLSSGSYNEQFF
TGTGCCAGCAGTTTAAGCAGCGGGAGCTACAATGAGCAGTTCTTC
>TRBV5-6|TRBJ1-1|once|.
CASTREVGNTEAFF
TGTGCCAGCACCAGAGAGGTGGGGAACACTGAAGCTTTCTTT
>TRBV30|TRBJ2-5|once|TRBD1
CAWSLGTGETQYF
TGTGCCTGGAGTCTAGGGACAGGAGAGACCCAGTACTTC
>TRBV28|TRBJ1-5|.|.
CASSLGGGSDQPQHF
TGTGCCAGCAGTTTAGGTGGGGGCTCAGATCAGCCCCAGCATTTT
>TRBV6-1|TRBJ1-3|.|.
CASSATGRSGNTIYF
TGTGCCAGCAGCGCTACAGGTCGCTCTGGAAACACCATATATTTT
>TRBV5-1|TRBJ1-5|.|.
CASSYHRVDQPQHF
TGCGCCAGCAGCTACCACAGGGTTGACCAGCCCCAGCATTTT
>TRBV11-3|TRBJ2-7|.|.
CASSLRSGPTYEQYF
TGTGCCAGCAGCTTAAGGTCGGGACCAACCTACGAGCAGTACTTC
>TRBV6-6|TRBJ1-2|.|TRBD1
CASTSQGQGNYGYTF
TGTGCCAGCACCTCACAGGGACAGGGAAACTATGGCTACACCTTC
>TRBV2|TRBJ2-7|once|.
CASSAGTGSYEQYF
TGTGCCAGCAGTGCCGGGACCGGATCCTACGAGCAGTACTTC
>TRBV14|TRBJ2-3|.|TRBD2
CASSTRLAASTDTQYF
TGTGCCAGCAGCACCCGACTAGCGGCTAGCACAGATACGCAGTATTTT
>TRBV28|TRBJ1-2|once|.
CASGYWGYGYTF
TGTGCCAGCGGCTACTGGGGCTATGGCTACACCTTC
>TRBV7-9|TRBJ2-1|.|.
CASTPGGNEQFF
TGTGCCAGCACCCCCGGGGGCAATGAGCAGTTCTTC
>TRBV5-1|TRBJ1-2|.|.
CASSQSVGYGYTF
TGCGCCAGCAGCCAAAGCGTAGGCTATGGCTACACCTTC
>TRBV10-3|TRBJ2-3|.|.
CAISESPYTQYF
TGTGCCATCAGTGAATCTCCTTATACGCAGTATTTT
>TRBV5-6|TRBJ2-5|.|TRBD1
CASSQRLSTGAKWRETQYF
TGTGCCAGCAGCCAGCGCCTGAGCACAGGGGCGAAGTGGAGAGAGACCCAGTACTTC
>TRBV5-4|TRBJ2-1|.|TRBD2
CASSYESGRPREQFF
TGTGCCAGCAGCTACGAATCCGGGAGGCCCCGTGAGCAGTTCTTC
>TRBV6-1|TRBJ1-2|once|.
CASRREDYGYTF
TGTGCCAGCCGACGGGAGGACTATGGCTACACCTTC
>TRBV7-6|TRBJ2-1|once|.
CASSLELREQPYNEQFF
TGTGCCAGCAGCTTAGAGTTGCGGGAACAACCCTACAATGAGCAGTTCTTC
>TRBV6-1|TRBJ1-4|once|TRBD1
CATRWTGEPGEKLFF
TGTGCCACCCGATGGACAGGGGAGCCAGGAGAAAAACTGTTTTTT
>TRBV27|TRBJ2-5|.|TRBD1
CASTPGQGNRKTQYF
TGTGCCAGCACACCGGGACAGGGTAATAGGAAGACCCAGTACTTC
>TRBV5-8|TRBJ2-5|.|.
CASSLRVIIGTQYF
TGTGCCAGCAGCTTGCGGGTTATTATAGGGACCCAGTACTTC
>TRBV6-7|TRBJ2-1|.|.
CASSFLVASPKPRSYNEQFF
TGTGCCAGCAGTTTCCTAGTCGCCAGTCCGAAACCTAGGTCCTACAATGAGCAGTTCTTC
>TRBV6-1|TRBJ1-2|.|.
CASSEVGLYGYTF
TGTGCCAGCAGTGAAGTAGGGCTCTATGGCTACACCTTC
>TRBV9|TRBJ2-1|.|.
CASSVVPGPNEQFF
TGTGCCAGCAGCGTAGTACCGGGTCCCAATGAGCAGTTCTTC
>TRBV5-3|TRBJ1-5|.|.
CARSMESPGANPQHF
TGTGCCAGAAGCATGGAAAGTCCAGGGGCTAACCCCCAGCATTTT
>TRBV11-2|TRBJ2-2|.|.
CASSLDSTGTGELFF
TGTGCCAGCAGCTTAGATTCCACCGGCACCGGGGAGCTGTTTTTT
>TRBV4-1|TRBJ1-2|once|.
CASSQVGRRGIEGYTF
TGCGCCAGCAGCCAAGTTGGGCGGAGGGGTATTGAGGGCTACACCTTC
>TRBV6-1|TRBJ2-3|.|.
CASTVGNTDTQYF
TGTGCCAGCACGGTTGGGAACACAGATACGCAGTATTTT
>TRBV28|TRBJ2-1|.|TRBD1
CASSSLNRGSKRNEQFF
TGTGCCAGCAGTTCCTTAAACAGGGGAAGTAAAAGAAATGAGCAGTTCTTC
>TRBV5-6|TRBJ1-5|.|.
CANSLLYQPQHF
TGTGCCAACAGCTTGCTGTATCAGCCCCAGCATTTT
>TRBV10-3|TRBJ2-3|.|.
CAISEEGDTQYF
TGTGCCATCAGTGAGGAGGGGGATACGCAGTATTTT
>TRBV19|TRBJ1-1|.|TRBD1
CASRARPGQGVVTEAFF
TGTGCCAGTAGAGCTAGGCCGGGACAGGGGGTTGTCACTGAAGCTTTCTTT